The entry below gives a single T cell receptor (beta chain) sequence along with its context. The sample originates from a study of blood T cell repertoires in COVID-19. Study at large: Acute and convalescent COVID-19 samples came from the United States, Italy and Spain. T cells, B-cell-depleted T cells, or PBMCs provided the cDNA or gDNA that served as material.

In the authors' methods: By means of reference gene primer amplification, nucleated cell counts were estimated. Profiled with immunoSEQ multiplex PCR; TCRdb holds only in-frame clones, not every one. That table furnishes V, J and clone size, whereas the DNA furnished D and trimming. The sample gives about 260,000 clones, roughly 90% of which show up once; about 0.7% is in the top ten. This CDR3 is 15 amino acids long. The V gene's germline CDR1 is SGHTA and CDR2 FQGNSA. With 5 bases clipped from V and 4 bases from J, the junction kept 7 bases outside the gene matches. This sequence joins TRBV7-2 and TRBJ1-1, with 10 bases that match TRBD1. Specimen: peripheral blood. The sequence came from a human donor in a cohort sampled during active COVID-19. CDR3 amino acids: CASSGRTGGRTEAFF. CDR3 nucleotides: TGTGCCAGCAGCGGCCGGACAGGGGGTCGCACTGAAGCTTTCTTT.